The text below deals with one T cell receptor beta chain. The CDR3 consists of 15 residues. Germline values: CDR1 LGHDT, CDR2 YNNKEL (reference sequence). Trimming cost V 4 bases and J 4 bases, with 17 bases left between them. The data were taken from a study of blood T cell repertoires in COVID-19. Study-level background: The United States, Italy and Spain were the sources of the acute and convalescent COVID-19 samples.

The authors' processing: By means of reference gene primer amplification, nucleated cell counts were estimated. Repertoires were generated with immunoSEQ multiplex PCR, while TCRdb's copy carries only in-frame clones and drops some. Clone size and V and J calls were adopted from that table, with D and trimming inferred from the DNA. The sample includes about 270,000 clones, 82% of them seen just once. The J gene is TRBJ2-7, the V gene TRBV3-1 (or the pseudogene TRBV3-2); unclear D gene. This clonotype was obtained from a woman aged 18-29 years with acute or convalescent COVID-19. The material sequenced was peripheral blood. CDR3: CASSRVRRLAYEQYF. CDR3 coding DNA: TGTGCCAGCAGCCGCGTGCGGCGTTTAGCTTACGAGCAGTACTTC.